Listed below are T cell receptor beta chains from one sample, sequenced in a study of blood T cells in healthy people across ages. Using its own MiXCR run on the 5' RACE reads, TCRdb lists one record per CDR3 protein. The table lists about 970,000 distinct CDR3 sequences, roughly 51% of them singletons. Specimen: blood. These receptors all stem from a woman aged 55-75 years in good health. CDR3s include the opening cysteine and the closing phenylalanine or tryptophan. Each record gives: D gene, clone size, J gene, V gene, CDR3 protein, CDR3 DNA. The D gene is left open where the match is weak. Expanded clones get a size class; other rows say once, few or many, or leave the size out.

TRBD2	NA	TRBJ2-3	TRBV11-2	CASSRKLAGAADTQYF	TGTGCCAGCAGCCGTAAACTAGCGGGAGCTGCAGATACGCAGTATTTT
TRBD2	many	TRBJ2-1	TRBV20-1	CSAIRPGLAGSYNEQFF	TGCAGTGCTATTAGGCCGGGACTAGCGGGGTCCTACAATGAGCAGTTCTTC
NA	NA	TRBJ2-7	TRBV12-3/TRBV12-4	CASSRWTSNYEQYF	TGTGCCAGCAGTCGATGGACATCGAACTACGAGCAGTACTTC
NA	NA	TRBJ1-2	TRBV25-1	CASSTSTWGYTF	TGTGCCAGCAGTACATCAACCTGGGGCTACACCTTC
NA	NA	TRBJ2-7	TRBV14	CASSQDWAGESYEQYF	TGTGCCAGCAGCCAAGATTGGGCAGGGGAGTCCTACGAGCAGTACTTC
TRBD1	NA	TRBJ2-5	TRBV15	CATSSLDRGDWETQYF	TGTGCCACCAGCAGCCTCGACAGGGGGGATTGGGAGACCCAGTACTTC
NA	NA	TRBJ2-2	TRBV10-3	CAISESIGANTGELFF	TGTGCCATCAGTGAGTCGATCGGAGCGAACACCGGGGAGCTGTTTTTT
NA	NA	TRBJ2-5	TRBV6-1	CASHSPWRGKETQYF	TGTGCCAGCCATTCGCCCTGGCGGGGCAAAGAGACCCAGTACTTC
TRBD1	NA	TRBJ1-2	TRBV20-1	CSAGGGQGNYGYTF	TGCAGTGCTGGAGGGGGACAGGGTAACTATGGCTACACCTTC
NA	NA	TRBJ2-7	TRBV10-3	CAINIGLPYEQYF	TGTGCCATCAATATTGGACTACCCTACGAGCAGTACTTC
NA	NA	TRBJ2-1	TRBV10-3	CAIGELVYNEQFF	TGTGCCATCGGCGAGTTGGTCTACAATGAGCAGTTCTTC
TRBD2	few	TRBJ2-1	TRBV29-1	CSVEDKSGRLGEQFF	TGCAGCGTTGAAGATAAAAGCGGGAGATTGGGTGAGCAGTTCTTC
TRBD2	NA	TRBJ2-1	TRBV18	CASSPVAGGFNEQFF	TGTGCCAGCTCACCGGTAGCGGGAGGGTTCAATGAGCAGTTCTTC
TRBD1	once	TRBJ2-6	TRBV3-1	CASSLGTAQSGANVLTF	TGTGCCAGCAGCCTGGGGACAGCTCAATCTGGGGCCAACGTCCTGACTTTC
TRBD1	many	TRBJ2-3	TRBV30	CAWARDRQGTDTQYF	TGTGCCTGGGCACGGGACAGGCAGGGGACAGATACGCAGTATTTT
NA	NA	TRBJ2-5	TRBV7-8	CASSTTWISGSKETQYF	TGTGCCAGCAGCACCACCTGGATATCGGGGAGTAAGGAGACCCAGTACTTC
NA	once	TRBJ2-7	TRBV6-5	CASSYSVGSNSYEQYF	TGTGCCAGCAGTTACTCGGTCGGATCGAACTCCTACGAGCAGTACTTC
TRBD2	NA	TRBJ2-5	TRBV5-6	CASSTTRLAGETQYF	TGTGCCAGCAGCACAACCCGACTAGCGGGAGAGACCCAGTACTTC
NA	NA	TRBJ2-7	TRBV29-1	CSAPHRQASYNEQYF	TGCAGCGCACCCCACAGGCAGGCCTCCTACAATGAGCAGTACTTC
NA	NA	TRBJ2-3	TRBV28	CASSLWAGYTDTQYF	TGTGCCAGCAGTTTATGGGCGGGATACACAGATACGCAGTATTTT
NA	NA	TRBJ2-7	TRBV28	CASSLLTGGFGRITYEQYF	TGTGCCAGCAGTCTCCTCACCGGGGGCTTCGGGCGGATTACCTACGAGCAGTACTTC
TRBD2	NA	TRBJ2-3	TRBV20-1	CSAKLAGGPRDTQYF	TGCAGTGCTAAACTAGCGGGAGGGCCGAGAGATACGCAGTATTTT
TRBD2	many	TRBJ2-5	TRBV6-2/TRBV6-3	CASSYSLTSVQETQYF	TGTGCCAGCAGTTACTCCCTGACTAGCGTCCAAGAGACCCAGTACTTC
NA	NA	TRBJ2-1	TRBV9	CASSVGGGSSYNEQFF	TGTGCCAGCAGCGTAGGAGGCGGCAGCTCCTACAATGAGCAGTTCTTC
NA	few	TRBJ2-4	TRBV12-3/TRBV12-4	CASSTQGWENIQYF	TGTGCCAGCAGTACCCAGGGTTGGGAAAACATTCAGTACTTC
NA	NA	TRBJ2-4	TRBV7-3	CASRLRARGRDIQYF	TGTGCCAGCAGACTCAGGGCGAGGGGTCGGGACATTCAGTACTTC
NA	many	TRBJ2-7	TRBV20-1	CSARDQGSYEQYF	TGCAGTGCCCGAGACCAGGGGAGCTACGAGCAGTACTTC
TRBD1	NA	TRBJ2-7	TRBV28	CVSSFRTGYEQYF	TGTGTCAGCAGTTTCCGGACAGGGTATGAGCAGTACTTC
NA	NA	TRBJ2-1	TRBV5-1	CASRGDFPAYYEQFF	TGCGCCAGCAGGGGGGACTTCCCGGCTTACTACGAGCAGTTCTTC
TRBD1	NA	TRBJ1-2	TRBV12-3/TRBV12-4	CASSSTQGANYGYTF	TGTGCCAGCAGTTCAACTCAGGGGGCTAACTATGGCTACACCTTC
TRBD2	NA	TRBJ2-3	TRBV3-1	CASSQDGTRPDTQYF	TGTGCCAGCAGCCAAGATGGGACTAGGCCAGATACGCAGTATTTT
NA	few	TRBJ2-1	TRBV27	CASSWIGDEQFF	TGTGCCAGCAGTTGGATAGGCGATGAGCAGTTCTTC
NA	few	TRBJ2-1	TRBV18	CASSPDQYNEQFF	TGTGCCAGCTCACCAGATCAGTACAATGAGCAGTTCTTC
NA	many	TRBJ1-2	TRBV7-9	CASSPSELGYGYTF	TGTGCCAGCAGCCCCTCAGAGCTGGGCTATGGCTACACCTTC
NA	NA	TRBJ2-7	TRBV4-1	CASSQRYPDYEQYF	TGCGCCAGCAGCCAACGGTACCCCGACTACGAGCAGTACTTC
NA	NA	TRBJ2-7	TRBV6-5	CASTRGGELGEQYF	TGTGCCAGCACCAGAGGGGGGGAGCTCGGCGAGCAGTACTTC
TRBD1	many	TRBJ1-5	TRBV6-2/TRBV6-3	CASNGQGYQPQHF	TGTGCCAGCAATGGACAGGGGTATCAGCCCCAGCATTTT